The 8 T cell receptor beta chains reported below all come from one sample, sequenced in a study of human T cells and chemical hapten exposure. TCRdb processed the RACE reads anew with MiXCR; each CDR3 protein has one entry. The table records under 450,000 distinct CDR3 sequences, approximately 5.1% of them present only once. Stated time point: patch test 1, 2 weeks after DPC sensitization. Treatment here: therapeutic diphenylcyclopropenone sensitization with weekly scalp DPC. The specimen was whole blood, collected in connection with sensitization to the hapten diphenylcyclopropenone (DPC). The receptors here all came from a woman aged 50 to 60 with alopecia areata. Some clones in this sample may be carry-over from other donors' samples.

This clonotype was counted ten times or more. Here the CDR3 DNA reads TGTGCCAGCAGCGTAGAACAGGGTAGGAATTCACCCCTCCACTTT. Amino acid sequence: CASSVEQGRNSPLHF. The chain has TRBV9 and TRBJ1-6, with D possibly matching TRBD1 (6 bases). The CDR3 sequence is 15 residues long. Trimming shortened V by 0 bases and J by 7 bases, and 11 bases separated the two germline ends. From germline, CDR1 is SGDLS and CDR2 YYNGEE.

This clonotype showed up many times. The genes are TRBV7-6 and TRBJ2-7; tentatively, D is TRBD2 (5 bases). CDR1 and CDR2 from the germline V gene are SGHVS and FNYEAQ. Trimming took off 5 bases at V and 0 bases at J, with 11 bases between the two ends. The CDR3 contains 14 residues. CDR3 region: CASSQRASSYEQYF. DNA for the CDR3: TGTGCCAGCAGCCAGAGGGCGAGCTCCTACGAGCAGTACTTC.

The genes are TRBV21-1 and TRBJ2-1; the listed D gene, TRBD2, was not tested against the DNA. TRBV21-1 is a pseudogene segment. The CDR3 is 16 amino acids. CDR3: CASSSHPSGRGNEQFF. The CDR3 DNA is TGTGCCAGCAGCAGCCACCCTAGCGGGAGGGGAAATGAGCAGTTCTTC.

In its sample, this clonotype was seen many times. The genes are TRBV5-1 and TRBJ1-3, with D unresolved. In germline, CDR1 is SGHRS, CDR2 YFSETQ. Trimming removed 4 bases from V and 0 bases from J, with 11 bases in between. This CDR3 comprises 15 residues. The CDR3 sequence: CASSPGPSSGNTIYF. CDR3 bases: TGCGCCAGCAGCCCCGGGCCGAGCTCTGGAAACACCATATATTTT.

This clonotype occurred many times. The chain links TRBV28 to TRBJ2-3; D may be TRBD2 (7 bases). V was trimmed by 4 bases and J by 3 bases, leaving 20 bases between them. The germline gives CDR1 MDHEN, CDR2 SYDVKM. This CDR3 has 17 residues. CDR3 sequence: CASSSYLRGRGTDTQYF. For the CDR3, the DNA is TGTGCCAGCAGTTCCTACCTCCGGGGGAGGGGGACAGATACGCAGTATTTT.

The rearrangement links TRBV20-1 to TRBJ2-7, with D possibly matching TRBD1 (5 bases). Trimming removed 1 base from V and 2 bases from J, with 9 bases in between. Germline CDR1 is DFQATT and CDR2 is SNEGSKA (reference sequence). The CDR3 covers 13 residues. CDR3 protein: CSARGRATYEQYF. CDR3 nucleotide sequence: TGCAGTGCTAGAGGCAGGGCCACCTACGAGCAGTACTTC.

This clonotype was seen repeatedly, ten times or more. The V gene is TRBV20-1, the J gene TRBJ2-5, with 10 positions matching TRBD2. Unmatched junction bases numbered 9, after V lost 5 bases and J lost 6 bases. Per germline, CDR1 DFQATT and CDR2 SNEGSKA (reference sequence). The CDR3 consists of 14 residues. In DNA form, the CDR3 reads TGCAGTGCTGAAACTAGCGGGAACCTTCAGACCCAGTACTTC. It is translated as CSAETSGNLQTQYF.

This clonotype was detected ten times or more. The chain links TRBV12-3 or TRBV12-4 to TRBJ1-6, with D uncertain. V gave up 2 bases and J gave up 9 bases, with 8 bases separating them. This CDR3 is built from 13 residues. The chain's CDR3 is CASSLSIGSPLHF. In nucleotides, the CDR3 is TGTGCCAGCAGTTTAAGTATTGGTTCACCCCTCCACTTT.